The TCR beta chain described here comes from a study of identifying expanded T cells in peripheral blood. Study conclusions and caveats: Differentially abundant clones: roughly 1.3 between replicates, around 17 at approximately 14 days, less than 20 at four.

CDR3 length: 11 residues. In germline, CDR1 is MNHNY, CDR2 SVGAGI (reference sequence). V was cut by 7 bases and J by 1 base, with 4 bases left in between. Libraries were prepared by immunoSEQ multiplex PCR; TCRdb keeps only in-frame clonotypes and omits some of them. The sample includes around 94,000 clones, 70% to 90% of them seen just once. A word on this clone: Its antigen is unidentified.

No infections or other immune events were documented during collection. The chain carries TRBV6-6 and TRBJ1-1; D remains ambiguous. This sequence was found in a person aged 18 to 70 in good health. Specimen: blood. The CDR3 DNA follows: TGTGCCAGCAAGGAGAACACTGAAGCTTTCTTT. Translation gives CASKENTEAFF.